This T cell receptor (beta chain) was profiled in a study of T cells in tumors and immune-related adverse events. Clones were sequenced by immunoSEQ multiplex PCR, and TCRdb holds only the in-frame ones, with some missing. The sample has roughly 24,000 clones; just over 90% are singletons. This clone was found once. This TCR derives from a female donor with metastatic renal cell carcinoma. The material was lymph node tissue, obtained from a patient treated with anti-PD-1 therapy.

CDR3 region: CASSLDRGSGSYNEQFF. The CDR3 DNA reads as TGTGCCAGCAGCTTAGATCGGGGGAGCGGCTCCTACAATGAGCAGTTCTTC. The genes are TRBV11-2 and TRBJ2-1; TRBD2 is a possible D gene (6 bases). CDR1 is SGHAT, CDR2 FQNNGV, per germline. V was pared by 0 bases and J by 0 bases, with 12 bases between. The CDR3 totals 17 residues.